This TCR beta chain is drawn from a study of identifying expanded T cells in peripheral blood. Sequencing was performed with immunoSEQ multiplex PCR; in TCRdb, only in-frame clones are kept and a portion is missing. The sample gives about 100,000 clones, around 88% of which show up once; about a sixth is in the top ten. Trimming removed 7 bases at V and 3 bases at J, with 18 bases between. In germline, CDR1 is MNHNY, CDR2 SVGAGI (reference sequence). The CDR3 is 16 amino acids. The sample consisted of blood. This receptor was taken from a person between 18 and 75 years old in good health. The chain is built from TRBV6-6 and TRBJ1-4; the D is unclear. The CDR3 DNA follows: TGTGCCAGCACCCAAGCCCCGGCCGGGCCTAATGAAAAACTGTTTTTT. Amino acid sequence: CASTQAPAGPNEKLFF.